There are a few counts of the clone carrying this TCR beta chain. Its antigen remains unidentified. This record comes from a study of blood T cells in healthy people across ages. Whole-study findings and limits: The unknown donor CMV status may have confounded expanded clonotype changes. Diversity was higher, and naive CD4+ cells more numerous, in long-lived donors than in aged donors.

A second PCR of about 7 to 12 cycles used a sample-barcoded 5' primer and a J-beta primer mix. TCRdb processed the 5' RACE reads anew with MiXCR; each CDR3 protein has one entry. The sample includes more than 1,000,000 distinct CDR3 sequences, 20% to 25% seen only once; the top ten take less than 0.85%. Trimming stripped 6 bases from V and 1 base from J, with 28 bases between. There are 20 residues in the CDR3. Germline-derived CDR1 and CDR2 are SNHLY and FYNNEI. These records were also assigned to another study, of T cells of mothers and their children. This second study notes: Overlap in related mother-child pairs always slightly exceeded unrelated pairs, never significantly.

The sequenced sample was blood. This chain links TRBV2 with TRBJ2-4; D is unresolved. The receptor was isolated from a girl under 10 years old in good health. As DNA, the CDR3 is TGTGCCAGCAGGACAATCCCCCGCAGATTAAATACCGCGGCCAAAAACATTCAGTACTTC. Its translation: CASRTIPRRLNTAAKNIQYF.